Listed here are 26 T cell receptor beta chains from one sample, sequenced in a study of blood T cell repertoires in COVID-19. Clones were sequenced by immunoSEQ multiplex PCR, and TCRdb holds only the in-frame ones, with some missing. The sample records more than 120,000 clones, more than 75% being singletons. The source material was peripheral blood. All receptors derive from a human donor with acute or convalescent COVID-19. The donor label of this sample is uncertain.

This chain links TRBV3-1 (or the pseudogene TRBV3-2) with TRBJ2-1; 11 positions match TRBD2. There are 15 residues in the CDR3. V shed 4 bases, J shed 4 bases, and the junction held 3 bases outside the gene matches. Looked up from germline, CDR1 is LGHDT and CDR2 is YNNKEL (reference sequence). CDR3 amino acids: CASSLGLAEYNEQFF. The CDR3 DNA is TGTGCCAGCAGCCTGGGACTAGCGGAGTACAATGAGCAGTTCTTC.

The chain employs TRBV4-1 and TRBJ2-5; D perhaps matches TRBD2 (6 bases). The V end lost 4 bases, the J end lost 1 base, and 16 bases lay between the germline ends. The CDR3 runs to 16 residues. From germline, CDR1 is MGHRA and CDR2 YSYEKL. The CDR3 here is CASSRRDSGTQETQYF. CDR3 bases: TGCGCCAGCAGCCGGAGGGACTCCGGCACCCAAGAGACCCAGTACTTC.

The rearrangement joins TRBV6-2 or TRBV6-3 to TRBJ2-7, with 8 bases that match TRBD1. The CDR3 spans 14 residues. The J segment lost 2 bases and the V segment lost 4 bases, leaving 4 bases of the junction unmatched. Germline V gene sequence: CDR1 MNHEY, CDR2 SVGEGT. This CDR3 reads CASSSGQDPYEQYF. In DNA form, the CDR3 reads TGTGCCAGCAGTTCGGGACAGGATCCCTACGAGCAGTACTTC.

This clone was counted a few times. V usage is TRBV25-1 and J usage is TRBJ2-7, with a weak D call TRBD2 (6 bases). Germline V gene sequence: CDR1 MGHDK, CDR2 SYGVNS. Trimming shortened V by 6 bases and J by 2 bases, and 14 bases separated the two germline ends. This CDR3 region has 14 residues. The CDR3 spells CASRSPGGAYEQYF. In DNA, the CDR3 is TGTGCCAGCAGGAGCCCCGGGGGTGCCTACGAGCAGTACTTC.

This chain uses TRBV4-3 with TRBJ2-7; the D gene is possibly TRBD1 (6 bases). CDR3 size: 15 residues. Trimming stripped 4 bases from V and 2 bases from J, with 15 bases between. Germline CDR1 reads LGHNA; CDR2 reads YSLEER. Written as DNA, the CDR3 is TGCGCCAGCAGCCCGGACCCACGGGACACCTACGAGCAGTACTTC. Translation: CASSPDPRDTYEQYF.

This clone has only a few counts. V usage is TRBV19 and J usage is TRBJ2-2, with D possibly being TRBD1 (7 bases). The CDR3 runs 15 residues. CDR1 LNHDA and CDR2 SQIVND come from the germline V gene (reference sequence). V dropped 9 bases and J dropped 3 bases, with 17 bases sitting between them. This chain's CDR3 is CASGGRRGDTGELFF. In DNA, the CDR3 is TGTGCCAGCGGGGGTCGCAGGGGGGACACCGGGGAGCTGTTTTTT.

The J gene is TRBJ2-1, the V gene TRBV7-9; 9 bases are shared with TRBD1. The CDR3 loop spans 12 amino acids. CDR1 is SEHNR and CDR2 is FQNEAQ in the germline V gene (reference sequence). This chain's CDR3 is CAVGQGTNEQFF. In DNA form, the CDR3 reads TGTGCAGTTGGACAGGGGACCAATGAGCAGTTCTTC.

This clone came up once. J is TRBJ2-5 and V is TRBV19, with 9 nucleotides matching TRBD1. Germline loops: CDR1 LNHDA, CDR2 SQIVND (reference sequence). Trimming took 8 bases from V and 5 from J; bases not matched to a gene: 9. The CDR3 sequence is 14 residues long. CDR3 sequence: CASSPGQGVETQYF. CDR3 bases: TGTGCCAGTTCCCCGGGACAGGGAGTGGAGACCCAGTACTTC.

The chain is built from TRBV19 and TRBJ2-1; no clear D. Looked up from germline, CDR1 is LNHDA and CDR2 is SQIVND (reference sequence). The V and J ends lost 0 bases and 7 bases respectively, with 7 bases between them. CDR3 length: 13 amino acids. The CDR3 here is CASSIDRANEQFF. The CDR3 DNA reads as TGTGCCAGTAGTATAGACCGAGCAAATGAGCAGTTCTTC.

V is TRBV2 and J is TRBJ1-2; D uncertain. Trimming cost V 6 bases and J 7 bases, with 9 bases left between them. This CDR3 contains 11 residues. Germline V lookup: CDR1 SNHLY, CDR2 FYNNEI. The CDR3 reads CASRMAVGYTF. In DNA, the CDR3 is TGTGCCAGCAGAATGGCAGTTGGCTACACCTTC.

The genes are TRBV19 and TRBJ2-7, with TRBD1 identical over 7 bases. V lost 6 bases and J lost 6; bases outside the gene matches: 8. The CDR3 length is 13 residues. Germline V gene sequence: CDR1 LNHDA, CDR2 SQIVND (reference sequence). The CDR3 region is CASSLGTAREQYF. CDR3 sequence (DNA): TGTGCCAGTAGCCTAGGGACAGCTCGCGAGCAGTACTTC.

J is TRBJ2-5 and V is TRBV4-2; possible D gene TRBD2, 5 bases. In germline, CDR1 is LGHNA, CDR2 YNFKEQ. Trimming pared 0 bases from V and 7 bases from J, leaving 9 bases between. The CDR3 loop spans 13 amino acids. CDR3 sequence reads: CASSQDLGRTQYF. CDR3 bases: TGTGCCAGCAGCCAAGATCTGGGGAGGACCCAGTACTTC.

This clone was detected only once. V and J are TRBV5-5 and TRBJ2-2; TRBD1 aligns across 10 bases. The CDR3 covers 20 residues. Per germline, CDR1 SGHKS and CDR2 YYEKEE (reference sequence). V shed 4 bases and J 2 bases; nucleotides not matched to a gene: 17. CDR3 in amino acids: CASSAGQGWGTSLNTGELFF. Written as DNA, the CDR3 is TGTGCCAGCAGCGCGGGACAGGGGTGGGGGACAAGCCTTAACACCGGGGAGCTGTTTTTT.

The rearrangement joins TRBV29-1 to TRBJ1-2, with 7 bases identical to TRBD1. Germline V lookup: CDR1 SQVTM, CDR2 ANQGSEA. Trimming took 4 bases from V and 6 from J; bases not matched to a gene: 11. The CDR3 is 14 residues long. For the CDR3, the DNA is TGCAGCGTTGGGGACAGATCCCCGCTGAATGGCTACACCTTC. The encoded protein is CSVGDRSPLNGYTF.

The chain has TRBV6-5 and TRBJ1-5; TRBD1 might be the D (6 bases). This CDR3 has 15 residues. CDR1 and CDR2 from the germline V gene are MNHEY and SVGAGI. V was shortened by 0 bases and J by 2 bases, with 8 bases between the two germline ends. CDR3: CASSYSQGGNQPQHF. DNA of the CDR3: TGTGCCAGCAGTTACTCACAGGGTGGCAATCAGCCCCAGCATTTT.

CDR3 bases: TGTGCCAGCAGCGAAGGACAGGGGGCTTTCTTAACCTACGAGCAGTACTTC. Encoded protein: CASSEGQGAFLTYEQYF. The chain combines TRBV27 with TRBJ2-7; 11 positions match TRBD1. CDR3 length: 17 amino acids. Germline assignment: CDR1 MNHEY and CDR2 SMNVEV (reference sequence). J was trimmed by 2 bases and V by 6 bases; bases with no gene match: 12.

The genes are TRBV5-1 and TRBJ2-3, with 13 nucleotides matching TRBD2. V was pared by 1 base and J by 4 bases, with 3 bases of the junction left unmatched. The CDR3 contains 16 residues. Germline loops: CDR1 SGHRS, CDR2 YFSETQ. CDR3 in amino acids: CASSLWTSGSPDTQYF. The DNA for the CDR3 is TGCGCCAGCAGCTTGTGGACTAGCGGGAGCCCAGATACGCAGTATTTT.

J is TRBJ2-7 and V is TRBV9; 9 nucleotides agree with TRBD1. V lost 3 bases and J lost 3; bases outside the gene matches: 25. The CDR3 has 21 amino acids. The V gene's germline CDR1 is SGDLS and CDR2 YYNGEE. CDR3 sequence (DNA): TGTGCCAGCAGCGCCCGAGAGCGACCGGGACAGGGTCCCGAGGGGGGCTACGAGCAGTACGTC. Encoded protein: CASSARERPGQGPEGGYEQYV.

This chain links TRBV2 with TRBJ1-2, with 9 positions matching TRBD1. In germline, CDR1 is SNHLY, CDR2 FYNNEI. The CDR3 is 15 residues long. The V and J ends lost 4 bases and 4 bases, in that order; junction bases with no gene match: 7. Here the CDR3 reads CASSVPGQGIYGYTF. DNA for the CDR3: TGTGCCAGCAGTGTACCGGGACAGGGTATCTATGGCTACACCTTC. Complete variable domain (other parts from reference TRBV2 and TRBJ1-2): EPEVTQTPSHQVTQMGQEVILRCVPISNHLYFYWYRQILGQKVEFLVSFYNNEISEKSEIFDDQFSVERPDGSNFTLKIRSTKLEDSAMYFCASSVPGQGIYGYTFGSGTRLTVV.

V gene TRBV6-6 combines with J gene TRBJ1-5; D ambiguous. V lost 6 bases to trimming and J lost 4 bases, with 7 bases between them. CDR3 size: 12 residues. In germline, CDR1 is MNHNY, CDR2 SVGAGI (reference sequence). This CDR3 reads CASRGGNQPQHF. The CDR3 DNA follows: TGTGCCAGCAGAGGCGGGAATCAGCCCCAGCATTTT.

The chain joins TRBV7-3 to TRBJ2-2, with 11 bases that match TRBD2. This CDR3 contains 18 residues. CDR1 and CDR2 (germline): SGHTA, FQGTGA. The ends lost 2 bases at V and 7 bases at J; junction bases unmatched: 12. The CDR3 region has the DNA TGTGCCAGCAGCTTATTACTAGCGGGGGCCAGGGGCGGCGGGGAGCTGTTTTTT. The encoded protein is CASSLLLAGARGGGELFF.

The rearrangement uses TRBV6-5 and TRBJ2-5, with 9 bases that match TRBD2. Germline V CDR1 and CDR2: MNHEY, SVGAGI. Trimming removed 4 bases from V and 5 bases from J; junction bases left unmatched: 8. This CDR3 contains 15 residues. CDR3 protein: CASSSLAGARETQYF. The CDR3 nucleotides read TGTGCCAGCAGTTCATTAGCGGGGGCGAGGGAGACCCAGTACTTC.

The V and J genes are TRBV16 and TRBJ2-3; possible D gene TRBD2, 5 bases. V shed 2 bases and J shed 5 bases, with 23 bases lying between them. Germline V CDR1 and CDR2: KGHSY, FQNENV. The CDR3 extends over 18 amino acids. CDR3 sequence (DNA): TGTGCCAGCAGCCAACCCCCTACGGGCGAGCGGAGCCTAGATACGCAGTATTTT. Protein product: CASSQPPTGERSLDTQYF.

CDR3 sequence (DNA): TGTGCCAGCAGCTTAGTAGGGGACTATGGCTACACCTTC. Protein sequence: CASSLVGDYGYTF. This chain connects TRBV11-2 to TRBJ1-2, with D possibly TRBD1 on 5 matching bases. Germline values: CDR1 SGHAT, CDR2 FQNNGV. This CDR3 contains 13 residues. V was shortened by 1 base and J by 3 bases, with 6 bases between the two germline ends.

A note on this clone: The same CDR3 arises from other DNA sequences in this sample as well. The chain's CDR3 is CASTRQDAYEQYF. CDR3 in DNA: TGTGCCAGCACCCGACAGGACGCCTACGAGCAGTACTTC. This rearrangement joins TRBV28 to TRBJ2-7; possibly TRBD1 for D (6 bases). CDR1 and CDR2 from the germline V gene are MDHEN and SYDVKM. The V end lost 7 bases, the J end lost 2 bases, and 12 bases lay between the germline ends. The CDR3 loop spans 13 amino acids.

The genes are TRBV27 and TRBJ2-7; tentatively, D is TRBD1 (5 bases). This CDR3 has 11 residues. V shed 7 bases and J shed 4 bases, with 8 bases lying between them. The V gene's germline CDR1 is MNHEY and CDR2 SMNVEV (reference sequence). This CDR3 is CASMGRYEQYF. DNA for the CDR3: TGTGCCAGCATGGGGCGTTACGAGCAGTACTTC.